The clone carrying this T cell receptor (beta chain) was counted a few times. Germline assignment: CDR1 MNHEY and CDR2 SMNVEV (reference sequence). This CDR3 spans 16 amino acids. V dropped 1 base and J dropped 2; count of bases not matched to a gene: 6. Here immunoSEQ multiplex PCR was the method, and the copy in TCRdb shows in-frame clones only, minus some. The table includes some 40,000 clones, 85% to 95% detected once. The data stem from a study of T cell changes during pregnancy in multiple sclerosis. The sample in question was CD8+ T cells from peripheral blood mononuclear cells, obtained in the third trimester of pregnancy. The rearrangement joins TRBV27 to TRBJ2-5; 8 nucleotides align to TRBD2. The TCR comes from a female donor with multiple sclerosis, enrolled in a pregnancy study. CDR3 residues: CASSLYGGGIQETQYF. The CDR3 coding sequence is TGTGCCAGCAGTTTATATGGCGGGGGGATTCAAGAGACCCAGTACTTC.